The clone carrying this T cell receptor (beta chain) was recorded a few times. Authors of the study amplified TCR beta CDR3 regions from RNA transcripts. An initial round of RT-PCR targeting the TCR CDR3 relied on the HTBI primer set. TCRdb processed the multiplex PCR reads anew with MiXCR; each CDR3 protein has one entry. The table shows 650,000 to 700,000 distinct CDR3 sequences, with approximately 15% occurring only once. This specimen comes from a study of T cells in Graves' hyperthyroidism and ophthalmopathy. The CDR3 runs to 17 residues. Germline V gives CDR1 DFQATT, CDR2 SNEGSKA (reference sequence). The ends were cut back, 1 base at V and 6 bases at J, with 24 bases in the middle.

The V and J genes are TRBV20-1 and TRBJ1-1; TRBD1 might be the D (6 bases). The sequence derives from a man aged 50 to 60 with Graves' hyperthyroidism. Material for sequencing was blood. CDR3 bases: TGCAGTGCTAGAGGCAAGTTCTCACTCAGGGGCGTCGCTGAAGCTTTCTTT. It specifies CSARGKFSLRGVAEAFF.